The subject of this entry is one T cell receptor (beta chain). Its antigen is unknown. Negative isolation yielded the CD8+ and CD4+ T cells, while FACS enriched the TEMRA cells. Random hexamers were used to reverse transcribe an amount of about 0.45 to 1 ug RNA. Multiplex immunoSEQ PCR targeted 54 Vbeta and 13 Jbeta TCR beta segments. From the immunoSEQ multiplex PCR reads, TCRdb called clonotypes with MiXCR, one entry per CDR3 protein. The table lists some 300,000 distinct CDR3 sequences, about 88% of them singletons. The sample originates from a study of CD8 T cells in Susac syndrome. Findings and caveats of the study: As the study acknowledged, the number of individuals who were part of its TCR sequencing and HLA analysis was relatively small.

CDR3 length: 12 amino acids. With 3 bases removed from V and 1 base from J, the gap between germline ends came to 7 bases. CDR1 is GTSNPN, CDR2 SVGIG, per germline (reference sequence). The V and J genes are TRBV30 and TRBJ2-7; D call uncertain. This sequence was found in a human donor with multiple sclerosis. The sample comprised CD8+ T cells from PBMCs. CDR3 DNA sequence: TGTGCCTGGAGGGCAGGATCCTACGAGCAGTACTTC. This gives the protein CAWRAGSYEQYF. Full variable domain (rest looked up from reference TRBV30 and TRBJ2-7): SQTIHQWPATLVQPVGSPLSLECTVEGTSNPNLYWYRQAAGRGLQLLFYSVGIGQISSEVPQNLSASRPQDRQFILSSKKLLLSDSGFYLCAWRAGSYEQYFGPGTRLTVT.